This T cell receptor (beta chain) was captured in a study of Graves' ophthalmopathy and Graves' hyperthyroidism. The sample holds many counts of this clonotype. Beta-chain TCR CDR3 regions were amplified from RNA transcripts. RT-PCR in the first round used HTBI primers; a second-round multiplex PCR followed. TCRdb ran MiXCR on the multiplex PCR reads and lists one entry per CDR3 protein. The data contain fewer than 600,000 distinct CDR3 sequences, 14% of them seen just once; the ten biggest clones take up more than 8.5%. The sequence came from a woman aged 25-40 years with Graves' ophthalmopathy. Sequencing was done on a sample of blood.

CDR3 residues: CATSEDRWGYTF. As DNA, the CDR3 is TGTGCCACCAGCGAGGACCGCTGGGGCTACACCTTC. J is TRBJ1-2 and V is TRBV15, with D unresolved. There are 12 residues in the CDR3. Germline assignment: CDR1 LNHNV and CDR2 YYDKDF (reference sequence). The V gene lost 5 bases and the J gene lost 8 bases, with 12 bases spanning the gap.